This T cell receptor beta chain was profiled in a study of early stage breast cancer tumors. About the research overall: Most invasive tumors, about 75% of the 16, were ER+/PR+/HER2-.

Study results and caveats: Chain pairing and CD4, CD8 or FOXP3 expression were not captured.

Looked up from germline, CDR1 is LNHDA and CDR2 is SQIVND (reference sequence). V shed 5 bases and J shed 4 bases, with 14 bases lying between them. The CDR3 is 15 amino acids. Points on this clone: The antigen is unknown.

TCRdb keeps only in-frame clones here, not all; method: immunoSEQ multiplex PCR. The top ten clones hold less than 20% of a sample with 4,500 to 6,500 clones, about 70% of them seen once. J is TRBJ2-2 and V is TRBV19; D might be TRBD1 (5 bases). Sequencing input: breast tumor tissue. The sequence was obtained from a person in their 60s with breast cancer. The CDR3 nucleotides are TGTGCCAGTAGTGGCCCGACCAGGGTCACCGGGGAGCTGTTTTTT. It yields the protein CASSGPTRVTGELFF.